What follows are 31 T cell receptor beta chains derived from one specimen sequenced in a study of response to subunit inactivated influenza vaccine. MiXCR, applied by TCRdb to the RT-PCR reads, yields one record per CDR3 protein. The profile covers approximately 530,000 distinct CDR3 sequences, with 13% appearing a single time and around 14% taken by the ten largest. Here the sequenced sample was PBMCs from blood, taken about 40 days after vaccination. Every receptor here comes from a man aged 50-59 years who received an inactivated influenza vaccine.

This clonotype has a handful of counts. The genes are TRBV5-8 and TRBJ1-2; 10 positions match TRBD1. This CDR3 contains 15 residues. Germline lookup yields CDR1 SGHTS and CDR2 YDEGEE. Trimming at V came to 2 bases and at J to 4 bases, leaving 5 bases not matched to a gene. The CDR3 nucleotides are TGTGCCAGCAGCTTAAGACAGGGGGCTTCCTATGGCTACACCTTC. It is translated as CASSLRQGASYGYTF.

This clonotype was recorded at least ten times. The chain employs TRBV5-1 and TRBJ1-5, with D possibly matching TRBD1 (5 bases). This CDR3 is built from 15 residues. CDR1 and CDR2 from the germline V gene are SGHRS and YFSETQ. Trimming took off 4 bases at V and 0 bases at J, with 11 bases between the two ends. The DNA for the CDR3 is TGCGCCAGCAGCCGGGACCCCTATAGCAATCAGCCCCAGCATTTT. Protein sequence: CASSRDPYSNQPQHF.

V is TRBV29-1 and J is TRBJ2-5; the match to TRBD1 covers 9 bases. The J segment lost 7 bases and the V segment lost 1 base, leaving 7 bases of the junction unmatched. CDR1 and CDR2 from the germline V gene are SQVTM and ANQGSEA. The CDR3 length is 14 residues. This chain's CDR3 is CSVEGQGVGGTQYF. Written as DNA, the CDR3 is TGCAGCGTTGAAGGACAGGGGGTAGGCGGGACCCAGTACTTC.

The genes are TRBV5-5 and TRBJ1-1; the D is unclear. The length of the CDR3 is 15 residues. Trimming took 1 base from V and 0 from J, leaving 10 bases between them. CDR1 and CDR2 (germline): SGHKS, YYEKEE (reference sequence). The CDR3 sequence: CASSLWQHMNTEAFF. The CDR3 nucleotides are TGTGCCAGCAGCTTGTGGCAGCACATGAACACTGAAGCTTTCTTT.

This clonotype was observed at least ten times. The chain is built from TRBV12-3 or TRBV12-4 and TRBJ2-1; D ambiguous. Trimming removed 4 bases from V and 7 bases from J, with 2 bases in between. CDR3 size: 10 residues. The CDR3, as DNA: TGTGCCAGCAGTTGGAATGAGCAGTTCTTC. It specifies CASSWNEQFF.

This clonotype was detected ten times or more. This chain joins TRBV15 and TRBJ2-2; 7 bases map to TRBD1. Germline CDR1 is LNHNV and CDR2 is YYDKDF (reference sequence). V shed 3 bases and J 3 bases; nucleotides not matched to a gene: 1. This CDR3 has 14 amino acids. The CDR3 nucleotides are TGTGCCACCAGCAGGCAGGGGGACACCGGGGAGCTGTTTTTT. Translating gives CATSRQGDTGELFF.

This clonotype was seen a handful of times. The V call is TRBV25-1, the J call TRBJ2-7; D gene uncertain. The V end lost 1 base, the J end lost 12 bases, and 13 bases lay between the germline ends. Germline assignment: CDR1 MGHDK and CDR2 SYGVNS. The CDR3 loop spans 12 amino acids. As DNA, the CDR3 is TGTGCCAGCAGTGAATCCGTCGGGTCGCTGTACTTC. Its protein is CASSESVGSLYF.

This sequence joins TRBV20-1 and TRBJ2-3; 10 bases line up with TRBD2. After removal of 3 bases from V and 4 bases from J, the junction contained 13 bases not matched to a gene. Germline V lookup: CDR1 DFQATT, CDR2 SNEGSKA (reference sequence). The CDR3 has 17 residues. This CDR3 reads CSASPWEREGPADTQYF. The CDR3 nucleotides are TGCAGTGCTAGCCCTTGGGAGCGGGAGGGCCCGGCAGATACGCAGTATTTT.

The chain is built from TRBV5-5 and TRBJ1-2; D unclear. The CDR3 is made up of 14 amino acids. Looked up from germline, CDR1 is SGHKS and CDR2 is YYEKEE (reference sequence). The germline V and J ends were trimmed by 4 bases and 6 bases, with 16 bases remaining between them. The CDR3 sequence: CASSPRRTTDGYTF. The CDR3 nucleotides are TGTGCCAGCAGCCCCCGGAGGACCACCGATGGCTACACCTTC.

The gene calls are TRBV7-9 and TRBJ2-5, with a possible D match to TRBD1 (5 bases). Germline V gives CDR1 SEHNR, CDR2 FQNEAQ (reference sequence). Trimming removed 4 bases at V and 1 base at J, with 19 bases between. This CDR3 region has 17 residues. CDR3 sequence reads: CASSSKSPWGSQETQYF. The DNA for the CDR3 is TGTGCCAGCAGCTCTAAAAGTCCGTGGGGCAGCCAAGAGACCCAGTACTTC.

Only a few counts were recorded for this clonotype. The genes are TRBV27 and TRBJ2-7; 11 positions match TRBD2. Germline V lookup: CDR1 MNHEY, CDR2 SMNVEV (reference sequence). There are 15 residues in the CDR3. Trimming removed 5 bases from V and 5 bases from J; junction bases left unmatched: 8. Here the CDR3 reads CASSPIAGGPDEQYF. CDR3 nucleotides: TGTGCCAGCAGTCCAATAGCGGGAGGGCCAGACGAGCAGTACTTC.

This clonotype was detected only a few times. The CDR3 coding sequence is TGCAGCGTTACCTCTGGGGCCAACGTCCTGACTTTC. It is translated as CSVTSGANVLTF. The genes are TRBV29-1 and TRBJ2-6; D not certain. This CDR3 spans 12 amino acids. Per the germline V gene, CDR1 is SQVTM and CDR2 is ANQGSEA. Trimming pared 5 bases from V and 0 bases from J, leaving 2 bases between. The whole variable domain, filled in from reference TRBV29-1 and TRBJ2-6, reads SAVISQKPSRDICQRGTSLTIQCQVDSQVTMMFWYRQQPGQSLTLIATANQGSEATYESGFVIDKFPISRPNLTFSTLTVSNMSPEDSSIYLCSVTSGANVLTFGAGSRLTVL.

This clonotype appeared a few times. CDR3 in DNA: TGTGCCAGCAGCCGTTGGGATATTCAGGGGATAGGAGGCTACACCTTC. It codes for CASSRWDIQGIGGYTF. The chain employs TRBV7-2 and TRBJ1-2; tentative D call: TRBD1 (6 bases). From germline, CDR1 is SGHTA and CDR2 FQGNSA. The CDR3 is 16 residues long. The germline V and J ends were trimmed by 5 bases and 8 bases, with 24 bases remaining between them. Variable domain in full (rest from reference TRBV7-2 and TRBJ1-2): GAGVSQSPSNKVTEKGKDVELRCDPISGHTALYWYRQSLGQGLEFLIYFQGNSAPDKSGLPSDRFSAERTGGSVSTLTIQRTQQEDSAVYLCASSRWDIQGIGGYTFGSGTRLTVV.

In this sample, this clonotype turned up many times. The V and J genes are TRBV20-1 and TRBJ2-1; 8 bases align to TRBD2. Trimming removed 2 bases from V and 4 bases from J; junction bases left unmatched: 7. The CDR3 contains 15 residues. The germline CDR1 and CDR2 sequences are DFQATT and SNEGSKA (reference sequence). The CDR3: CSARPLAGAYNEQFF. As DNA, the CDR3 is TGCAGTGCTAGACCTCTAGCGGGTGCTTACAATGAGCAGTTCTTC.

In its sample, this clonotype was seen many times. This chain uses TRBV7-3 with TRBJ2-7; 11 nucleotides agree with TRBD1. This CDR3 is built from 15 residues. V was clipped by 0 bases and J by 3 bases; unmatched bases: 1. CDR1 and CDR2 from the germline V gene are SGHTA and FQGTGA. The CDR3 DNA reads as TGTGCCAGCAGCTTAACCGGGACAGGGGGCTACGAGCAGTACTTC. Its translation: CASSLTGTGGYEQYF.

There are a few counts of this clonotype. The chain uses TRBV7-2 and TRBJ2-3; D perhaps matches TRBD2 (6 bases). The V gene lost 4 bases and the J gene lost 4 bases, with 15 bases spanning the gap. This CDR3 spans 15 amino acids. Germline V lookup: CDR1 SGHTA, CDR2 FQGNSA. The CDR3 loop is CASSSQSTSSDTQYF. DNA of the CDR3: TGTGCCAGCAGCTCACAATCGACTAGTTCAGATACGCAGTATTTT.

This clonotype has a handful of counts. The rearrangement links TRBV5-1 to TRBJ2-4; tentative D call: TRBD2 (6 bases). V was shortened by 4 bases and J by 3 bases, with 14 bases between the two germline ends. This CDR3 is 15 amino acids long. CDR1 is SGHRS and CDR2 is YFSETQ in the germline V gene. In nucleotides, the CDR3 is TGCGCCAGCAGCGGGGACTCGTTAAGCAAAAACATTCAGTACTTC. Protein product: CASSGDSLSKNIQYF.

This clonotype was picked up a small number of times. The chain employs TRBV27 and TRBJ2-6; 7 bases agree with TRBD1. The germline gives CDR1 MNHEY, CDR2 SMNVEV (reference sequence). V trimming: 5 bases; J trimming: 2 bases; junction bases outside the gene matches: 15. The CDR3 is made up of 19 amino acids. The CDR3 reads CASSVLGRGSLPGANVLTF. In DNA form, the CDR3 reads TGTGCCAGCAGTGTCTTGGGCAGGGGGAGCCTTCCTGGGGCCAACGTCCTGACTTTC.

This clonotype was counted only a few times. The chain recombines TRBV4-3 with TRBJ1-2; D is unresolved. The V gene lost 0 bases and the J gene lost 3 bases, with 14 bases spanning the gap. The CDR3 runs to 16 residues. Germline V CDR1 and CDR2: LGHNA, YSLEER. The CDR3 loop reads CASSQDRGINYYGYTF. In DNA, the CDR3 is TGCGCCAGCAGCCAAGATCGCGGAATAAACTACTATGGCTACACCTTC.

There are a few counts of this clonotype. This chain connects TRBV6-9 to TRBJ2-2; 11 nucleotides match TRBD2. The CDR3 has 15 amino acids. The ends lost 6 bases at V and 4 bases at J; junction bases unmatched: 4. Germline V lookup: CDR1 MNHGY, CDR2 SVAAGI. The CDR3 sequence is CASRIAGGITGELFF. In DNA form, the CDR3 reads TGTGCCAGCAGGATAGCGGGAGGGATCACCGGGGAGCTGTTTTTT.

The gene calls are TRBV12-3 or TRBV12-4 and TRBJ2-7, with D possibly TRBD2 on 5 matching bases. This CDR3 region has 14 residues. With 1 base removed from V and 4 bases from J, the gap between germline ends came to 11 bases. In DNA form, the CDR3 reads TGTGCCAGCAGTTTAGACGGGAACCTATACGAGCAGTACTTC. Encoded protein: CASSLDGNLYEQYF.

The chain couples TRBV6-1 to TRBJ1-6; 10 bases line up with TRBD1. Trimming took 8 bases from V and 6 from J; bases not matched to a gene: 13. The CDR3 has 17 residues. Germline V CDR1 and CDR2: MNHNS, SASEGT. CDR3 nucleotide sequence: TGTGCCAGCCCGGGACAGGGGATATGGGAAGGTAATTCACCCCTCCACTTT. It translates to CASPGQGIWEGNSPLHF.

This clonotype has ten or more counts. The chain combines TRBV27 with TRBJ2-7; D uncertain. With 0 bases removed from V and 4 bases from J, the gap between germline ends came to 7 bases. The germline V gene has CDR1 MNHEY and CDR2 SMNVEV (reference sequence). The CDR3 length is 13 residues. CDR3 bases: TGTGCCAGCAGTTTATCCCCACATTACGAGCAGTACTTC. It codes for CASSLSPHYEQYF.

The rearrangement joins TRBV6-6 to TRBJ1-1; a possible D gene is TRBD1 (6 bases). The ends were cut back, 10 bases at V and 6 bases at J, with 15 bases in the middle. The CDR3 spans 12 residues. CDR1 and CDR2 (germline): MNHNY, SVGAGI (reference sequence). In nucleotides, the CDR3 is TGTGCCACCGGACAGTCCCCAGCTGAAGCTTTCTTT. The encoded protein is CATGQSPAEAFF.

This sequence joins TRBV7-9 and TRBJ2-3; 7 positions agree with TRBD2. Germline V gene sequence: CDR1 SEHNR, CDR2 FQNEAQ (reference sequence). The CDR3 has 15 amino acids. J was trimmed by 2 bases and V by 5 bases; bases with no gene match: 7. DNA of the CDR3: TGTGCCAGCAGCCGGGGGGAGGTGCACACAGATACGCAGTATTTT. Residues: CASSRGEVHTDTQYF.

This CDR3 reads CASSVGKNTEAFF. CDR3 nucleotides: TGTGCCAGCAGCGTTGGAAAGAACACTGAAGCTTTCTTT. The chain employs TRBV9 and TRBJ1-1; unclear D gene. Germline assignment: CDR1 SGDLS and CDR2 YYNGEE. The CDR3 sequence is 13 residues long. The V end lost 2 bases, the J end lost 1 base, and 6 bases lay between the germline ends. Combining the CDR3 with reference TRBV9 and TRBJ1-1 gives the whole variable domain DSGVTQTPKHLITATGQRVTLRCSPRSGDLSVYWYQQSLDQGLQFLIQYYNGEERAKGNILERFSAQQFPDLHSELNLSSLELGDSALYFCASSVGKNTEAFFGQGTRLTVV.

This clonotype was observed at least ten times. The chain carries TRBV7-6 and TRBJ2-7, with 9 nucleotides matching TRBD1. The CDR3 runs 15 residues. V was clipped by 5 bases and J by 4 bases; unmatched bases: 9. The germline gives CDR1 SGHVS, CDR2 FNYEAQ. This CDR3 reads CASSNSGTGYYEQYF. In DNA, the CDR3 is TGTGCCAGCAGCAACTCCGGGACAGGGTATTACGAGCAGTACTTC.

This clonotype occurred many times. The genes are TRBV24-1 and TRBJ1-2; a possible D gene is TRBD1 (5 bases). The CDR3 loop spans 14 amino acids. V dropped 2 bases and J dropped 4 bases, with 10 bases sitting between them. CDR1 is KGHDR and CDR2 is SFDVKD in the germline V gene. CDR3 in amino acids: CATSDSRDLYGYTF. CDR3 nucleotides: TGTGCCACCAGTGATTCTCGGGACCTCTATGGCTACACCTTC.

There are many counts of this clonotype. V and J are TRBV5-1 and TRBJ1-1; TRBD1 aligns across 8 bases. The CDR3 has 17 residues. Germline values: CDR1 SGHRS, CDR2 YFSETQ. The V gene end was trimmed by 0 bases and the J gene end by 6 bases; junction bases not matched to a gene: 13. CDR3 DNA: TGCGCCAGCAGCTTGGCAGGGGGCGATGTCTTTGGTCCTGAAGCTTTCTTT. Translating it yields CASSLAGGDVFGPEAFF.

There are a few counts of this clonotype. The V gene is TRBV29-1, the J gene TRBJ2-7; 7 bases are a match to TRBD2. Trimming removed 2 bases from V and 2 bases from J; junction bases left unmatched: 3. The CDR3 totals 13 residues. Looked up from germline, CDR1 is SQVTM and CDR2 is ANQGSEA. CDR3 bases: TGCAGCGTTGAATGGGGGGGACCCTACGAGCAGTACTTC. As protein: CSVEWGGPYEQYF.

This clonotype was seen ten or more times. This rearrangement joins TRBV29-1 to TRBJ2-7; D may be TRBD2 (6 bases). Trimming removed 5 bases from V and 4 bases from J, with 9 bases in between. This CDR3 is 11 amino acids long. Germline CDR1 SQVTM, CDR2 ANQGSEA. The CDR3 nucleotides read TGCAGCGTTACCAGCGGGTACGAGCAGTACTTC. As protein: CSVTSGYEQYF.